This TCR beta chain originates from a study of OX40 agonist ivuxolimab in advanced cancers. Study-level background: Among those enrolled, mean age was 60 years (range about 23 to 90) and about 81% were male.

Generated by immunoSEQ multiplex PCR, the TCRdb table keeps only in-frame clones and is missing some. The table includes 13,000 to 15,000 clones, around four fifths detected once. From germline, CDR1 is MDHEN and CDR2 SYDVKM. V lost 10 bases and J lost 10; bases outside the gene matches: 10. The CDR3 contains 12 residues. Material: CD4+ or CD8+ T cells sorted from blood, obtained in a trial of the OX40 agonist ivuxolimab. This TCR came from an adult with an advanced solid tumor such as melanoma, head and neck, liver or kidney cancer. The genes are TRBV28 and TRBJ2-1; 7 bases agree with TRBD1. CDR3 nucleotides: TGTGCCACCTGGGTATCGACAGGGGAGCAGTTCTTC. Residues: CATWVSTGEQFF.